These 16 T cell receptor beta chains share one sample of origin, sequenced in a study of glioma-infiltrating T cells after dendritic cell vaccination. The assay was immunoSEQ multiplex PCR, and TCRdb's table has in-frame clones only and misses some. The data hold approximately 62,000 clones, with approximately 89% observed a single time. Time point reported: after dendritic cell vaccination, including at tumor progression/relapse. The sequences come from blood, collected after dendritic cell vaccination. These receptors all stem from a human donor with glioblastoma.

This clone came up a few times. This chain links TRBV7-9 with TRBJ2-1, with TRBD2 matching over 10 bases. Germline loops: CDR1 SEHNR, CDR2 FQNEAQ (reference sequence). This CDR3 is built from 15 residues. V gave up 4 bases and J gave up 6 bases; unmatched junction bases: 6. The CDR3: CASSYGLAALNEQFF. The CDR3 DNA reads as TGTGCCAGCAGCTATGGACTAGCGGCCCTCAATGAGCAGTTCTTC.

The chain joins TRBV14 to TRBJ1-1, with D possibly being TRBD1 (6 bases). The CDR3 sequence is 17 residues long. CDR1 and CDR2 from the germline V gene are SGHDN and FVKESK. The V end lost 1 base, the J end lost 4 bases, and 19 bases lay between the germline ends. CDR3 in amino acids: CASSQGPRGGAPTEAFF. The CDR3 nucleotides read TGTGCCAGCAGCCAAGGGCCGCGGGGGGGGGCGCCCACTGAAGCTTTCTTT.

The V gene is TRBV10-2, the J gene TRBJ2-1; 9 nucleotides align to TRBD2. The germline CDR1 and CDR2 sequences are WSHSY and SAAADI. Germline trimming cut 7 bases from V and 3 bases from J; bases unmatched to any gene: 10. The CDR3 is 16 residues long. CDR3 nucleotides: TGCGCCAGCAAAATTTCGAGCGGGGGGTTCTACAATGAGCAGTTCTTC. Translation gives CASKISSGGFYNEQFF.

The chain employs TRBV11-3 and TRBJ2-5; D might be TRBD2 (6 bases). The germline V gene encodes CDR1 SGHNT and CDR2 YENEEA. Between the trimmed V and J ends, which lost 5 bases and 4 bases, there was a span of 20 bases. CDR3 length: 16 amino acids. As DNA, the CDR3 is TGTGCCAGCAGCCCAGAAATCCGGGGAGGAGGAGAGACCCAGTACTTC. This sequence encodes CASSPEIRGGGETQYF. The full variable domain, rest sourced from reference TRBV11-3 and TRBJ2-5, is EAGVVQSPRYKIIEKKQPVAFWCNPISGHNTLYWYLQNLGQGPELLIRYENEEAVDDSQLPKDRFSAERLKGVDSTLKIQPAELGDSAVYLCASSPEIRGGGETQYFGPGTRLLVL.

This rearrangement joins TRBV6-5 to TRBJ1-5; D is possibly TRBD1 (5 bases). This CDR3 has 15 residues. Trimming shortened V by 5 bases and J by 3 bases, and 14 bases separated the two germline ends. Germline V gene lookup returns CDR1 MNHEY and CDR2 SVGAGI. CDR3 sequence: CASSMTRGDNQPQHF. CDR3 nucleotides: TGTGCCAGCAGTATGACTAGAGGGGACAATCAGCCCCAGCATTTT.

The chain combines TRBV5-4 with TRBJ2-3, with 7 bases matching TRBD1. This CDR3 spans 14 amino acids. J lost 2 bases, V lost 4 bases, and 4 bases had no gene match. CDR1 is SGHNT, CDR2 YYREEE, per germline (reference sequence). CDR3 DNA sequence: TGTGCCAGCAGCCCCGGGACAGACACAGATACGCAGTATTTT. Translating gives CASSPGTDTDTQYF.

This chain connects TRBV7-3 to TRBJ2-3; D may be TRBD2 (5 bases). Germline CDR1 is SGHTA and CDR2 is FQGTGA. This CDR3 region has 16 residues. Trimming shortened V by 2 bases and J by 1 base, and 13 bases separated the two germline ends. This CDR3 reads CASSLEGLPGTDTQYF. The CDR3 nucleotides are TGTGCCAGCAGCTTAGAGGGCCTTCCCGGCACAGATACGCAGTATTTT. Drawing the rest from reference TRBV7-3 and TRBJ2-3, the complete variable domain is GAGVSQTPSNKVTEKGKYVELRCDPISGHTALYWYRQSLGQGPEFLIYFQGTGAADDSGLPNDRFFAVRPEGSVSTLKIQRTERGDSAVYLCASSLEGLPGTDTQYFGPGTRLTVL.

This clone appeared once. Other DNA sequences in the same sample also yield this CDR3. The V gene is TRBV6-5, the J gene TRBJ1-4, with 7 bases aligning to TRBD1. This CDR3 spans 14 amino acids. Trimming at V came to 6 bases and at J to 5 bases, leaving 6 bases not matched to a gene. Germline V gene data show CDR1 as MNHEY and CDR2 as SVGAGI. The CDR3 DNA reads TGTGCCAGCAGAAGGACAGGAAAGAATGAAAAACTGTTTTTT. It specifies CASRRTGKNEKLFF.

CDR3 loop: CASSQQDRADGANVLTF. The CDR3 nucleotides are TGCGCCAGCAGCCAACAGGACAGGGCGGATGGGGCCAACGTCCTGACTTTC. The chain has TRBV4-3 and TRBJ2-6; 8 nucleotides line up with TRBD1. Per the germline V gene, CDR1 is LGHNA and CDR2 is YSLEER. CDR3 length: 17 amino acids. The J segment lost 3 bases and the V segment lost 2 bases, leaving 6 bases of the junction unmatched.

The gene calls are TRBV27 and TRBJ1-1; no reliable D call. This CDR3 has 14 residues. Germline CDR1 reads MNHEY; CDR2 reads SMNVEV (reference sequence). V lost 5 bases and J 1 base, leaving 11 bases between the germline ends. This chain's CDR3 is CASSLRLGNTEAFF. The CDR3 nucleotides read TGTGCCAGCAGTCTCAGGTTGGGGAACACTGAAGCTTTCTTT.

J is TRBJ1-1 and V is TRBV29-1; D gene uncertain. V lost 0 bases and J 3 bases, leaving 14 bases between the germline ends. This CDR3 has 15 amino acids. Germline V gives CDR1 SQVTM, CDR2 ANQGSEA. The CDR3, as DNA: TGCAGCGTTGAAGATACTGGAGGGAGGGACACTGAAGCTTTCTTT. This sequence encodes CSVEDTGGRDTEAFF.

This rearrangement joins TRBV6-1 to TRBJ2-7, with D perhaps matching TRBD2 (5 bases). Germline CDR1 reads MNHNS; CDR2 reads SASEGT. Trimming took off 4 bases at V and 6 bases at J, with 16 bases between the two ends. There are 14 residues in the CDR3. CDR3 sequence: CASSVGPGSGEQYF. The CDR3 DNA reads as TGTGCCAGCAGTGTCGGACCGGGATCTGGCGAGCAGTACTTC.

The J gene is TRBJ2-3, the V gene TRBV9, with TRBD2 matching 10 bases. CDR1 is SGDLS, CDR2 YYNGEE, per germline. Trimming took 0 bases from V and 4 from J; bases not matched to a gene: 5. The CDR3 is 16 residues long. The CDR3 is CASSVGSSGSPDTQYF. The CDR3 DNA follows: TGTGCCAGCAGCGTAGGGTCTAGCGGGAGCCCAGATACGCAGTATTTT.

CDR3: CSVPGQGHNEQFF. CDR3 nucleotide sequence: TGCAGCGTACCGGGACAGGGCCACAATGAGCAGTTCTTC. The rearrangement joins TRBV29-1 to TRBJ2-1; 9 bases fit TRBD1. The CDR3 is 13 amino acids. The V segment lost 6 bases and the J segment 5 bases; nucleotides outside the gene matches: 5. CDR1 SQVTM and CDR2 ANQGSEA come from the germline V gene.

The V call is TRBV4-3, the J call TRBJ1-1; perhaps TRBD1 as D (6 bases). This CDR3 comprises 14 residues. V was pared by 4 bases and J by 2 bases, with 11 bases between. Germline V lookup: CDR1 LGHNA, CDR2 YSLEER. The CDR3 protein is CASSLGHPNTEAFF. DNA of the CDR3: TGCGCCAGCAGCCTGGGACACCCAAACACTGAAGCTTTCTTT.

The chain employs TRBV9 and TRBJ2-2; 10 nucleotides line up with TRBD1. The CDR3 consists of 16 residues. The V gene end was trimmed by 4 bases and the J gene end by 5 bases; junction bases not matched to a gene: 8. Germline CDR1 and CDR2: SGDLS and YYNGEE. The CDR3 loop is CASSSAGQGVTGELFF. Here the CDR3 DNA reads TGTGCCAGCAGCTCGGCTGGACAGGGGGTGACCGGGGAGCTGTTTTTT.